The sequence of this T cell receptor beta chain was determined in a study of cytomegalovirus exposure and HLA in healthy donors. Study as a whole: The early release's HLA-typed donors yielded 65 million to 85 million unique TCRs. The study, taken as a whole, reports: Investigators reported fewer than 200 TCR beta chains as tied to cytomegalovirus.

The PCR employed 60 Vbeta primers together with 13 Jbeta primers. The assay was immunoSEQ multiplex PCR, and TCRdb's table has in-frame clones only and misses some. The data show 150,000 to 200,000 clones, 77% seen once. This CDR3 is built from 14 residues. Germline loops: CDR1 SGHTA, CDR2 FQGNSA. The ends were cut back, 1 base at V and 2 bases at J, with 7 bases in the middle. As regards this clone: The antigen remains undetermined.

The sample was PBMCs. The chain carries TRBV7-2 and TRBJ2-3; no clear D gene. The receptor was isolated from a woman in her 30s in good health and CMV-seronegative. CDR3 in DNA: TGTGCCAGCAGCTTAGTAACAGACACAGATACGCAGTATTTT. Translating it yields CASSLVTDTDTQYF.